The rows below give T cell receptor beta chains drawn from one sample of a study of regulatory T cells in long-lasting Graves disease. TCRdb reanalysed the multiplex PCR reads using MiXCR and keeps one entry per CDR3 protein. The profile shows hundreds of thousands of distinct CDR3 sequences, roughly 14% of them singletons. Separately, the same data were catalogued under a study of T cells in Graves' hyperthyroidism and ophthalmopathy.

Sequenced here: peripheral blood mononuclear cells (PBMCs), sampled at new diagnosis, from a patient treated with antithyroid drugs. Source of these receptors: a man in his thirties or forties with Graves disease. The CDR3 runs from the conserved cysteine through the conserved F or W. A D gene is named only where the DNA matches it firmly. Size is stated for part of the rows, as once, few or many counts, or as a class when the clone is expanded.

j_call v_call d_call clone_size cdr3_aa cdr3_nt
TRBJ1-1 TRBV29-1 - many CSVESDRRGAFF TGCAGCGTTGAATCCGACAGGCGTGGAGCTTTCTTT
TRBJ2-1 TRBV7-9 TRBD2 many CASSWGGFRSGGYEQFF TGTGCCAGCAGCTGGGGGGGTTTTCGGTCGGGAGGCTATGAGCAGTTCTTC
TRBJ1-2 TRBV2 - many CASSELVSGYGYTF TGTGCCAGCAGTGAATTGGTCTCCGGCTATGGCTACACCTTC
TRBJ2-7 TRBV6-1 TRBD2 many CASGTSGIYEQYF TGTGCCAGCGGGACTAGCGGGATCTACGAGCAGTACTTC
TRBJ2-2 TRBV28 TRBD1 - CASSSRGTGTGELFF TGTGCCAGCAGTTCAAGGGGGACAGGGACCGGGGAGCTGTTTTTT
TRBJ2-5 TRBV19 - - CASSPVPPRTQYF TGTGCCAGTAGTCCAGTACCTCCCCGGACCCAGTACTTC
TRBJ2-1 TRBV12-3/TRBV12-4 TRBD2 few CAGSLLAAAGYNEQFF TGTGCCGGCAGTTTACTAGCGGCGGCAGGTTACAATGAGCAGTTCTTC
TRBJ2-7 TRBV5-1 - many CASSPGLGEYF TGCGCCAGCAGCCCCGGCCTCGGCGAGTACTTC
TRBJ1-2 TRBV12-3/TRBV12-4 - many CASSAGQRLYGYTF TGTGCCAGCAGTGCAGGACAGAGACTCTATGGCTACACCTTC
TRBJ2-3 TRBV14 TRBD2 many CASSHGGEGTQYF TGTGCCAGCAGCCACGGAGGGGAGGGGACGCAGTATTTT
TRBJ2-7 TRBV6-1 - few CASSRDTTREQYF TGTGCCAGCAGTCGGGACACCACTAGGGAGCAGTACTTC
TRBJ2-1 TRBV30 - many CAWSRGNYNEQFF TGTGCCTGGAGTCGGGGGAATTACAATGAGCAGTTCTTC
TRBJ2-3 TRBV6-1 - - CASRAGAREDTQYF TGTGCCAGCAGGGCCGGGGCTCGAGAGGATACGCAGTATTTT
TRBJ2-5 TRBV2 - - CASSDPQGRGIETQYF TGTGCCAGCAGTGATCCTCAGGGCCGGGGAATAGAGACCCAGTACTTC
TRBJ2-2 TRBV7-2 - many CASSLGQLANTGELFF TGTGCCAGCAGCTTAGGACAGCTCGCGAACACCGGGGAGCTGTTTTTT
TRBJ1-3 TRBV27 - - CASSPTYRGTPGNTIYF TGTGCCAGCAGTCCCACCTATCGGGGAACTCCTGGAAACACCATATATTTT
TRBJ1-1 TRBV13 - many CASSIERPHSNTEAFF TGTGCCAGCAGCATCGAAAGGCCTCATTCGAACACTGAAGCTTTCTTT
TRBJ2-5 TRBV7-9 - many CASSIGTHAIQETQYF TGTGCCAGCAGCATAGGGACCCATGCAATCCAAGAGACCCAGTACTTC
TRBJ2-1 TRBV12-3/TRBV12-4 - many CASSFGQDNEQFF TGTGCCAGCAGTTTCGGCCAGGACAATGAGCAGTTCTTC
TRBJ2-7 TRBV10-2 - few CASSEFQRPYEQYF TGCGCCAGCAGTGAGTTCCAGAGACCCTACGAGCAGTACTTC
TRBJ1-4 TRBV27 - many CASSRGGRNPNEKLFF TGTGCCAGCAGCCGCGGGGGGCGCAATCCTAATGAAAAACTGTTTTTT
TRBJ1-2 TRBV28 - many CASSSGQINYGYTF TGTGCCAGCAGTTCTGGACAGATAAACTATGGCTACACCTTC
TRBJ2-5 TRBV7-9 - many CASSLVGAQETQYF TGTGCCAGCAGCTTAGTTGGGGCCCAAGAGACCCAGTACTTC
TRBJ2-3 TRBV25-1 - many CASSAATDTQYF TGTGCCAGCAGTGCGGCGACAGATACGCAGTATTTT
TRBJ2-3 TRBV7-2 TRBD2 - CASSLGLAGSGADTQYF TGTGCCAGCAGCTTAGGTCTAGCGGGTAGCGGGGCAGATACGCAGTATTTT
TRBJ2-1 TRBV28 - many CASKGAGYNEQFF TGTGCCAGCAAAGGGGCGGGGTACAATGAGCAGTTCTTC
TRBJ2-3 TRBV5-1 TRBD1 many CASSGTGVADTQYF TGCGCCAGCAGCGGGACAGGGGTCGCAGATACGCAGTATTTT
TRBJ1-1 TRBV28 TRBD1 many CASSSGQGWGSNTEAFF TGTGCCAGCAGTTCCGGACAGGGGTGGGGATCGAACACTGAAGCTTTCTTT
TRBJ2-7 TRBV29-1 - many CSVEEDRRIHEQYF TGCAGCGTTGAAGAAGACCGGAGGATCCACGAGCAGTACTTC
TRBJ1-1 TRBV20-1 TRBD1 many CSAAGTGRPEAFF TGCAGTGCCGCCGGGACAGGCCGCCCTGAAGCTTTCTTT
TRBJ2-3 TRBV29-1 TRBD1 many CSVGQGSQYF TGCAGCGTTGGACAGGGATCGCAGTATTTT
TRBJ2-5 TRBV9 - many CASSAEAVGETQYF TGTGCCAGCAGCGCCGAAGCAGTGGGTGAGACCCAGTACTTC
TRBJ2-3 TRBV7-9 - - CASSRGRHPDTQYF TGTGCCAGTAGTCGCGGCAGGCACCCAGATACGCAGTATTTT
TRBJ2-1 TRBV5-6 TRBD2 many CASSDGPEALAGVNEQFF TGTGCCAGCTCCGATGGTCCGGAGGCACTAGCGGGAGTCAATGAGCAGTTCTTC
TRBJ1-1 TRBV25-1 - many CASSDSRDIPNTEAFF TGTGCCAGCAGTGACTCCCGGGACATTCCGAACACTGAAGCTTTCTTT
TRBJ1-2 TRBV19 - few CASLGLGREDYGYTF TGTGCCAGTCTGGGTTTGGGCAGGGAAGACTATGGCTACACCTTC
TRBJ2-5 TRBV20-1 - once CSAIRGQETQYF TGCAGTGCTATTCGGGGCCAAGAGACCCAGTACTTC